This T cell receptor (beta chain) was captured in a study of neurological immune-mediated disorders. Using its own MiXCR run on the 5' RACE reads, TCRdb lists one record per CDR3 protein. The sample holds about 120,000 distinct CDR3 sequences, more than 2.5% seen once. Trimming cost V 3 bases and J 5 bases; bases outside gene matches: 1. The CDR3 consists of 15 residues. From germline, CDR1 is SGHRS and CDR2 YFSETQ. In its sample, this clonotype was seen many times. The sequenced material came from PBMCs. This sequence joins TRBV5-1 and TRBJ2-3; 15 nucleotides match TRBD2. This TCR was sampled from a woman in her 30s with multiple sclerosis. The CDR3 DNA sequence: TGCGCCAGCAGCTGGGGACTAGCGGGAGGAGATACGCAGTATTTT. Its protein is CASSWGLAGGDTQYF.